The rows below give T cell receptor beta chains drawn from one sample of a study of blood T cell repertoires in COVID-19. TCRdb keeps only in-frame clones here, not all; method: immunoSEQ multiplex PCR. The data contain 250,000 to 350,000 clones, roughly 90% of them singletons. Input material: PBMCs or T cells enriched from blood (not recorded which). These receptors were taken from a woman in her fifties or sixties who had recovered from COVID-19. Each CDR3 is given with its conserved first and last residue. A D gene is named only where the DNA matches it firmly. Size is stated for part of the rows, as once, few or many counts, or as a class when the clone is expanded.

once,TRBV5-1,TRBJ2-1,TRBD2,TGCGCCAGCAGCTTTAAGGGCCAAGGACTAGCGCAATACAATGAGCAGTTCTTC,CASSFKGQGLAQYNEQFF
NA,TRBV6-5,TRBJ1-2,TRBD1,TGTGCCAGCAGCTTGGACAGGGTTAGGGGCTACACCTTC,CASSLDRVRGYTF
NA,TRBV14,TRBJ2-5,NA,TGTGCCAGCAGCCCCCTGGGACACGCCCAGAGAGAGACCCAGTACTTC,CASSPLGHAQRETQYF
NA,TRBV6-5,TRBJ2-2,TRBD2,TGTGCCAGCAGTTCCGTCGGCGGGGGCACCGGGGAGCTGTTTTTT,CASSSVGGGTGELFF
once,TRBV28,TRBJ2-7,TRBD2,TGTGCCAGCACCCCCGGGGGGAGTGAGTACGAGCAGTACTTC,CASTPGGSEYEQYF
NA,TRBV5-1,TRBJ1-2,TRBD1,TGCGCCAGCGGCCGGACAGGGCCTGTCTACACCTTC,CASGRTGPVYTF
NA,TRBV5-1,TRBJ2-2,TRBD1,TGCGCCAGCAGTCCCGGACAGGGGGCGAACGGGGAGCTGTTTTTT,CASSPGQGANGELFF
NA,TRBV2,TRBJ1-5,NA,TGTGCCAGCAGTGCAGGGCTCTTACTGCCCCAGCATTTT,CASSAGLLLPQHF
NA,TRBV24-1,TRBJ2-5,TRBD1,TGTGCCACCAGTGATGGAACAGGGGGGACCCAGTACTTC,CATSDGTGGTQYF
NA,TRBV7-2,TRBJ1-2,TRBD1,TGTGCCAGCAGCTCCGGGACAGGGGTGGGGTATGGCTACACCTTC,CASSSGTGVGYGYTF
NA,TRBV7-2,TRBJ2-1,TRBD2,TGTGCCAGCAGCGAGGGACTAGCGGACAATGAGCAGTTCTTC,CASSEGLADNEQFF
NA,TRBV28,TRBJ2-2,NA,TGTGCCAGCAGTTTTGTTGTAGCCTCGAACACCGGGGAGCTGTTTTTT,CASSFVVASNTGELFF
NA,TRBV18,TRBJ1-3,NA,TGTGCCAGCTCACCCGTGGGGGCTCGGACCTCTGGAAACACCATATATTTT,CASSPVGARTSGNTIYF
NA,TRBV5-1,TRBJ2-7,NA,TGCGCCAGCAGCGTGTTTAGCGGAGCCTACGAGCAGTACTTC,CASSVFSGAYEQYF
NA,TRBV28,TRBJ1-2,NA,TGTGCCAGCAGTCAGCCCGTCAGGGCGGATGATGGCTACACCTTC,CASSQPVRADDGYTF
once,TRBV28,TRBJ2-7,TRBD2,TGTGCCAGCAGTTTACCCCGAGCGGGAGGGTTCTACGAGCAGTACTTC,CASSLPRAGGFYEQYF
NA,TRBV28,TRBJ2-1,TRBD2,TGTGCCAGCAGTTTACGGACCGGGACTAGCGGGAGGACCATTCGCTACAATGAGCAGTTCTTC,CASSLRTGTSGRTIRYNEQFF
NA,TRBV5-5,TRBJ1-6,TRBD1,TGTGCCAGCAGCTTCACCGCAGGGGGTAATTCACCCCTCCACTTT,CASSFTAGGNSPLHF
NA,TRBV2,TRBJ2-1,TRBD2,TGTGCCAGCAGCGACAGACTAGCGGGAGCTAATGAGCAGTTCTTC,CASSDRLAGANEQFF
NA,TRBV28,TRBJ2-1,TRBD1,TGTGCCAGCAGCTGGACAGGGACTTACAATGAGCAGTTCTTC,CASSWTGTYNEQFF
NA,TRBV5-1,TRBJ2-3,TRBD2,TGCGCCAGCAGCCTCGCCCCCCTAGCGGGAGGGTCGGGCACAGATACGCAGTATTTT,CASSLAPLAGGSGTDTQYF
NA,TRBV7-9,TRBJ2-1,NA,TGTGCCAGCAGTTATCGGGACTACAATGAGCAGTTCTTC,CASSYRDYNEQFF
once,TRBV19,TRBJ1-2,TRBD1,TGTGCCAGTAGTATCGCGGTACAGGGGGCAGGAGGCTATGGCTACACCTTC,CASSIAVQGAGGYGYTF
NA,TRBV28,TRBJ1-2,NA,TGTGCCAGCAGTCCAACCGGGGGCTATGGCTACACCTTC,CASSPTGGYGYTF
NA,TRBV5-1,TRBJ2-2,NA,TGCGCCAGCAGCTTGGTTCAGTCGAACACCGGGGAGCTGTTTTTT,CASSLVQSNTGELFF
NA,TRBV2,TRBJ1-6,TRBD1,TGTGCCAGCAGTGTTCGACAGGGGAGTAATTCACCCCTCCACTTT,CASSVRQGSNSPLHF
NA,TRBV12-3/TRBV12-4,TRBJ1-1,NA,TGTGCCAGCAGTATCGGTCTGAACACTGAAGCTTTCTTT,CASSIGLNTEAFF
NA,TRBV7-2,TRBJ1-1,TRBD1,TGTGCCAGCAGCACGCGGCGACAGGGAGGGAACACTGAAGCTTTCTTT,CASSTRRQGGNTEAFF
NA,TRBV24-1,TRBJ1-4,TRBD1,TGTGCCACCAGTGATTCGAGACAGGGCTATAATGAAAAACTGTTTTTT,CATSDSRQGYNEKLFF
NA,TRBV18,TRBJ1-6,NA,TGTGCCAGCTCATCGGCAGGCAGTAATTCACCCCTCCACTTT,CASSSAGSNSPLHF
NA,TRBV10-3,TRBJ1-5,NA,TGTGCCATCAGTCAGGAGGGCAATCAGCCCCAGCATTTT,CAISQEGNQPQHF
NA,TRBV5-1,TRBJ1-2,NA,TGCGCCAGCAGCTCTAATGAGGGACTATCGCTCAATGGCTACACCTTC,CASSSNEGLSLNGYTF
NA,TRBV27,TRBJ2-3,NA,TGTGCCAGCAGTGGGGGTTGGGGGACTAGCACAGATACGCAGTATTTT,CASSGGWGTSTDTQYF
NA,TRBV28,TRBJ1-1,NA,TGTGCCAGCAGGACCCCCAGGGCGCGCACTGAAGCTTTCTTT,CASRTPRARTEAFF
NA,TRBV14,TRBJ2-7,TRBD2,TGTGCCAGCAGCCTGGGACGGACTAGTGTCGAGCAGTACTTC,CASSLGRTSVEQYF
NA,TRBV9,TRBJ2-1,TRBD1,TGTGCCAGCAGCGTAGCCGGACAGGGGGGACGCAATGAGCAGTTCTTC,CASSVAGQGGRNEQFF
NA,TRBV7-9,TRBJ2-1,TRBD1,TGTGCCAGCAGCTCAAGACAGGGAGCCTACAATGAGCAGTTCTTC,CASSSRQGAYNEQFF
NA,TRBV4-3,TRBJ1-3,NA,TGCGCCAGCAGCCAAGATGCAGCGACCTCTGGAAACACCATATATTTT,CASSQDAATSGNTIYF
NA,TRBV2,TRBJ1-2,NA,TGTGCCAGCAGTACGACTAACGCCAACTATGGCTACACCTTC,CASSTTNANYGYTF
NA,TRBV30,TRBJ1-2,NA,TGTGCCTGGAGCGACCCAGGGGAGTACGGCTACACCTTC,CAWSDPGEYGYTF
once,TRBV28,TRBJ1-3,NA,TGTGCCAGCAGTACTCGGACAGGAAACACCATATATTTT,CASSTRTGNTIYF
NA,TRBV4-3,TRBJ2-7,NA,TGCGCCAGCAGCCAAGGGACTTCCCTCGAGCAGTACTTC,CASSQGTSLEQYF
NA,TRBV7-8,TRBJ1-5,NA,TGTGCCAGCAGCTTAGCTGTAAGCAATCAGCCCCAGCATTTT,CASSLAVSNQPQHF
few,TRBV7-8,TRBJ1-2,NA,TGTGCCAGCAGCTTAGCATGGGGAAGGGGAAATGGCTACACCTTC,CASSLAWGRGNGYTF
NA,TRBV7-2,TRBJ2-3,TRBD2,TGTGCCAGCGGACACGGGCGGGAGTTCACAGATACGCAGTATTTT,CASGHGREFTDTQYF
NA,TRBV9,TRBJ2-1,NA,TGTGCCAGCAGCGCCCGCCCCCACTACAGGGCGGGAGACTCCTACAATGAGCAGTTCTTC,CASSARPHYRAGDSYNEQFF
once,TRBV6-5,TRBJ2-7,NA,TGTGCCAGCACCTTTAGGGAGAGCTCCTACGAGCAGTACTTC,CASTFRESSYEQYF
NA,TRBV5-1,TRBJ2-1,TRBD2,TGCGCCAGCAGCGTACTAGCGGGAGTGTACAATGAGCAGTTCTTC,CASSVLAGVYNEQFF
NA,TRBV24-1,TRBJ2-1,NA,TGTGCCACCAGTGGGCGGGTCGGCTCCTACAATGAGCAGTTCTTC,CATSGRVGSYNEQFF
NA,TRBV21-1,TRBJ2-3,NA,TGTGCCAGCATACATACAGATACGCAGTATTTT,CASIHTDTQYF
NA,TRBV4-2,TRBJ1-6,NA,TGTGCCAGCAGCCAAGATGGGCGGGGTTACTGGGCCCTCCACTTT,CASSQDGRGYWALHF
NA,TRBV19,TRBJ2-5,TRBD2,TGTGCCAGTAGTGACCGACTAGCGGGACGGGAGACCCAGTACTTC,CASSDRLAGRETQYF